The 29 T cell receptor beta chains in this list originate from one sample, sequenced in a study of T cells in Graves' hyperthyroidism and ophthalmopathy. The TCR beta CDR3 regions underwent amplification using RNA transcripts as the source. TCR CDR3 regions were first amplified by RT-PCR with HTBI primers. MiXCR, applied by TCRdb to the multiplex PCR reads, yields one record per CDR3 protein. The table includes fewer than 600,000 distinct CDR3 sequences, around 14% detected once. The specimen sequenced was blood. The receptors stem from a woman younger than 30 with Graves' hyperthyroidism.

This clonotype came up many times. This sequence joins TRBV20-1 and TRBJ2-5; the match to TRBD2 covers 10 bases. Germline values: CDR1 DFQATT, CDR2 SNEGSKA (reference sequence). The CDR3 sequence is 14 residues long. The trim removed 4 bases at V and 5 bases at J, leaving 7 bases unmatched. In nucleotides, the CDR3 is TGCAGTGCTACCCAAGCGGGAGGGCCTGAGACCCAGTACTTC. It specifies CSATQAGGPETQYF.

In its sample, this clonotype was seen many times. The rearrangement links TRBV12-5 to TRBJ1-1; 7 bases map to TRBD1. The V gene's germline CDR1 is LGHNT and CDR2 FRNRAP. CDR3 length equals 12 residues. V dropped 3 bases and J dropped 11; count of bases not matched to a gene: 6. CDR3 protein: CASGLGTAAAFF. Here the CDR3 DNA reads TGTGCTAGTGGTTTAGGGACAGCGGCGGCTTTCTTT.

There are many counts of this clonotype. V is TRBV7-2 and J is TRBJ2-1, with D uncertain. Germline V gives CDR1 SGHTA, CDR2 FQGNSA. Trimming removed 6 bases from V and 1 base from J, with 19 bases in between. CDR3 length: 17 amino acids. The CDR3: CASSSQARWMSYNEQFF. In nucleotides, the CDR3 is TGTGCCAGCAGTTCCCAGGCTCGGTGGATGTCCTACAATGAGCAGTTCTTC.

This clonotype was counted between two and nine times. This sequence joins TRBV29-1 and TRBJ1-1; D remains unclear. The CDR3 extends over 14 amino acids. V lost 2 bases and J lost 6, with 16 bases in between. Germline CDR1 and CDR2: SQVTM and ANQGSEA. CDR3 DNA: TGCAGCGTTGAACTCCCATCCGGGCGGCCTGAAGCTTTCTTT. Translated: CSVELPSGRPEAFF.

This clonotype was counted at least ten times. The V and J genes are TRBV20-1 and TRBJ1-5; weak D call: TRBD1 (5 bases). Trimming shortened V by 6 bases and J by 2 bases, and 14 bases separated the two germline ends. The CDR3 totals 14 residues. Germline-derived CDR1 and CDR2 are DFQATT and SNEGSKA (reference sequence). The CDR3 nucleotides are TGCAGTGCCGCAAGGGGAGGAGGCAATCAGCCCCAGCATTTT. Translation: CSAARGGGNQPQHF.

The CDR3 DNA is TGTGCCAGTAGTACCGGGACTAGCGGGAGTTTCCCCGGGGAGCTGTTTTTT. Protein product: CASSTGTSGSFPGELFF. The chain combines TRBV19 with TRBJ2-2; 14 positions agree with TRBD2. With 4 bases clipped from V and 6 bases from J, the junction kept 7 bases outside the gene matches. CDR3 length equals 17 residues. Germline lookup yields CDR1 LNHDA and CDR2 SQIVND (reference sequence). Full variable domain (rest looked up from reference TRBV19 and TRBJ2-2): DGGITQSPKYLFRKEGQNVTLSCEQNLNHDAMYWYRQDPGQGLRLIYYSQIVNDFQKGDIAEGYSVSREKKESFPLTVTSAQKNPTAFYLCASSTGTSGSFPGELFFGEGSRLTVL.

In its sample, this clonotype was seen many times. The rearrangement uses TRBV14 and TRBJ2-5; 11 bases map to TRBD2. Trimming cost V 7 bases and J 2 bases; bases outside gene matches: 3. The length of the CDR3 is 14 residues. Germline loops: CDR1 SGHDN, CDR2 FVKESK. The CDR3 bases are TGTGCCAGCAATAGCGGGAGGGTACAAGAGACCCAGTACTTC. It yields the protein CASNSGRVQETQYF.

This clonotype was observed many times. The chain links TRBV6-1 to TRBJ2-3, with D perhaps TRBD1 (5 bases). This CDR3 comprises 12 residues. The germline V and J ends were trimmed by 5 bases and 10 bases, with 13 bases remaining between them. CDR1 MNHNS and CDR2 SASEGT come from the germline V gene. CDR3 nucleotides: TGTGCCAGCAGTTACAGGCAGGGCTCGCAGTATTTT. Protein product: CASSYRQGSQYF.

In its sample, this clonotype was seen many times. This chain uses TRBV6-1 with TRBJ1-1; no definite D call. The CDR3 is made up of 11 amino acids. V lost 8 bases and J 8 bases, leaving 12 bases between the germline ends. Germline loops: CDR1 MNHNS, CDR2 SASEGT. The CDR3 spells CASANVFEAFF. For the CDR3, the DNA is TGTGCCAGCGCCAATGTTTTCGAAGCTTTCTTT.

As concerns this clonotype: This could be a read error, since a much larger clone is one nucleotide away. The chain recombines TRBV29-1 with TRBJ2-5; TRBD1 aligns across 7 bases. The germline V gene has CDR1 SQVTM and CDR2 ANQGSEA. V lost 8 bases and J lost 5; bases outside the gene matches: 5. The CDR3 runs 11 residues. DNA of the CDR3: TGCAGCTTTGGACAGGCGGAGACCCAGTACTTC. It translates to CSFGQAETQYF.

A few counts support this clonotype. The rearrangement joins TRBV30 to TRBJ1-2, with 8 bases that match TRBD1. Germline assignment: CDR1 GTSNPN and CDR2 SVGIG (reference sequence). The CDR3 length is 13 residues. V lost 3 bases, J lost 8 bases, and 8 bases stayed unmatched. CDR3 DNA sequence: TGTGCCTGGAGCAGCCGGACAGGGAGAGGCTACACCTTC. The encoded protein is CAWSSRTGRGYTF.

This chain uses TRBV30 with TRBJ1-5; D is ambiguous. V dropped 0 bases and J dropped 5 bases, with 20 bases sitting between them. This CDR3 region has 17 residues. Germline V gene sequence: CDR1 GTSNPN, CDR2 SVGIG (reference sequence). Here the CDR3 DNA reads TGTGCCTGGAGTGTATCGCGAACCCGGGCGATTTATCAGCCCCAGCATTTT. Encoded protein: CAWSVSRTRAIYQPQHF.

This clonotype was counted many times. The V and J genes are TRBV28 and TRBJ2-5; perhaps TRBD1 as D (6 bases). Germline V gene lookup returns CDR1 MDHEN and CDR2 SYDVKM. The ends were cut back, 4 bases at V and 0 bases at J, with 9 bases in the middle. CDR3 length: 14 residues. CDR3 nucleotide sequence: TGTGCCAGCAGTTCAGGACAGCACCAAGAGACCCAGTACTTC. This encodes CASSSGQHQETQYF.

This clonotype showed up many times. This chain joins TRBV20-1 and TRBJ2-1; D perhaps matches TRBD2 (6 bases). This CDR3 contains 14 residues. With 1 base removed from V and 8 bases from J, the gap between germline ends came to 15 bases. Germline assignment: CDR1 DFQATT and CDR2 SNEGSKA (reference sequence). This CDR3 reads CSARAGTVWDEQFF. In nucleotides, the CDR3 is TGCAGTGCTAGAGCGGGGACTGTCTGGGATGAGCAGTTCTTC.

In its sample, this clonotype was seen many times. The CDR3 nucleotides are TGTGCCAGCTCACCACTGCGGGACGGCACTGAAGCTTTCTTT. This gives the protein CASSPLRDGTEAFF. The gene calls are TRBV18 and TRBJ1-1; tentative D call: TRBD1 (5 bases). Trimming took off 1 base at V and 4 bases at J, with 10 bases between the two ends. CDR1 is KGHSH, CDR2 LQKENI, per germline. CDR3 length: 14 amino acids.

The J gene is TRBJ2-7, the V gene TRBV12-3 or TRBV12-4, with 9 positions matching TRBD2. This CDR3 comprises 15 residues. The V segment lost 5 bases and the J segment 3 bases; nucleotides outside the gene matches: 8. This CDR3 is CASSQGFSGSYEQYF. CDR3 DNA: TGTGCCAGCAGTCAGGGTTTTAGCGGGAGCTACGAGCAGTACTTC.

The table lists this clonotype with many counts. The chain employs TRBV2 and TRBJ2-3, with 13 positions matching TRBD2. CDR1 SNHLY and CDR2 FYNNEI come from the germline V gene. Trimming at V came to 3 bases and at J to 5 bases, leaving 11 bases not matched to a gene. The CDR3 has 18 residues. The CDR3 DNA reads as TGTGCCAGCAGTGATTCCCGCCCGGGACTAGCGGGGCAAGATACGCAGTATTTT. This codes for CASSDSRPGLAGQDTQYF.

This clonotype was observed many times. The CDR3 here is CASSSGTGSNEQFF. DNA for the CDR3: TGTGCCAGCAGCTCCGGGACAGGGTCCAATGAGCAGTTCTTC. The rearrangement joins TRBV13 to TRBJ2-1; 9 bases fit TRBD1. In germline, CDR1 is PRHDT, CDR2 FYEKMQ (reference sequence). J was trimmed by 6 bases and V by 4 bases; bases with no gene match: 4. This CDR3 is built from 14 residues.

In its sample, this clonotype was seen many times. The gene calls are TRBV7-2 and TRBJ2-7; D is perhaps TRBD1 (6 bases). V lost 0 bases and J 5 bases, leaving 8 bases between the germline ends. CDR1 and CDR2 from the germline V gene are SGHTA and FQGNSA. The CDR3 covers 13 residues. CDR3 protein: CASSLAAGDEQYF. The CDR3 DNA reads TGTGCCAGCAGCTTAGCAGCAGGGGACGAGCAGTACTTC.

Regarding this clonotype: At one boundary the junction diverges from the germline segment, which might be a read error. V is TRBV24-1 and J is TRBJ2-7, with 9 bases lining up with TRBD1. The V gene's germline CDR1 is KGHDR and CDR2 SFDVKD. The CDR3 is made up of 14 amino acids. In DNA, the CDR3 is TGTGCCGCCAGTGATAGGGACAGGGCCTACGAGCAGTACTTC. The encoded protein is CAASDRDRAYEQYF.

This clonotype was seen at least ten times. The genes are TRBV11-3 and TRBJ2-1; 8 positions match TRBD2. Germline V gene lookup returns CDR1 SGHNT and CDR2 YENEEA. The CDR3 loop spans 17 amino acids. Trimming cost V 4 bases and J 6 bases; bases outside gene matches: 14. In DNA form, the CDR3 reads TGTGCCAGCAGCTCACGGGGGGGCGCAGGGTTGCTCAATGAGCAGTTCTTC. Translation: CASSSRGGAGLLNEQFF.

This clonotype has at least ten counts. CDR3 nucleotides: TGTGCCAGCAGCTTTCAGGGGTTGACTGAAGCTTTCTTT. Its translation: CASSFQGLTEAFF. The chain joins TRBV11-2 to TRBJ1-1, with D possibly TRBD1 on 6 matching bases. Per the germline V gene, CDR1 is SGHAT and CDR2 is FQNNGV. The CDR3 is made up of 13 amino acids. V was shortened by 3 bases and J by 5 bases, with 10 bases between the two germline ends.

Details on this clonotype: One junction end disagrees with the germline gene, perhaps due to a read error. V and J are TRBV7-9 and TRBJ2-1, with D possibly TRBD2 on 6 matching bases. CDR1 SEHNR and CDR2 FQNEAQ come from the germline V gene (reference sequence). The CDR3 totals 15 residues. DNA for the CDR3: TGTGCCAGCGGCTTAGCGGTCAGCTCCTACAATGAGCAGTTCTTC. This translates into CASGLAVSSYNEQFF. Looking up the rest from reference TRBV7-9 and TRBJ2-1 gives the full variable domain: DTGVSQNPRHKITKRGQNVTFRCDPISEHNRLYWYRQTLGQGPEFLTYFQNEAQLEKSRLLSDRFSAERPKGSFSTLEIQRTEQGDSAMYLCASGLAVSSYNEQFFGPGTRLTVL.

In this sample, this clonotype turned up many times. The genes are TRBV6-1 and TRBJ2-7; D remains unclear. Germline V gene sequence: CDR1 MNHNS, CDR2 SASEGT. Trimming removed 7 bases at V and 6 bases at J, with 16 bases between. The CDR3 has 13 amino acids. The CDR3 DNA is TGTGCCAGCATTGAGGATTATTCGGGCGAGCAGTACTTC. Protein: CASIEDYSGEQYF.

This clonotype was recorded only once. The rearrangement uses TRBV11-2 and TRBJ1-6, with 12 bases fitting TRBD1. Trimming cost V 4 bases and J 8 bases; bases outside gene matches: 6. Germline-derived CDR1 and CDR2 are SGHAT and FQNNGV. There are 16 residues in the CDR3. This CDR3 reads CASSSGTGGLYSPLHF. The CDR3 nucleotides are TGTGCCAGCAGCTCCGGGACAGGGGGCTTATATTCACCCCTCCACTTT. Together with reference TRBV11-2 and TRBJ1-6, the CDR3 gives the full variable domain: EAGVAQSPRYKIIEKRQSVAFWCNPISGHATLYWYQQILGQGPKLLIQFQNNGVVDDSQLPKDRFSAERLKGVDSTLKIQPAKLEDSAVYLCASSSGTGGLYSPLHFGNGTRLTVT.

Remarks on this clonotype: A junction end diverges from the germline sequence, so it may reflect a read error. CDR3: CVSSQEFGSTDTQYF. The CDR3 DNA is TGTGTCAGCAGCCAAGAGTTTGGCAGCACAGATACGCAGTATTTT. The chain is built from TRBV4-2 and TRBJ2-3; D unresolved. The CDR3 spans 15 residues. Germline V gives CDR1 LGHNA, CDR2 YNFKEQ.

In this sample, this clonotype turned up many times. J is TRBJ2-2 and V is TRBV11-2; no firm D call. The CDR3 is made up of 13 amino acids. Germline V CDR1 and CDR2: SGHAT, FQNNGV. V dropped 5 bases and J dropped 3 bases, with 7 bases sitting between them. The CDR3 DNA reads TGTGCCAGCAGCGAAAGTTACACCGGGGAGCTGTTTTTT. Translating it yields CASSESYTGELFF. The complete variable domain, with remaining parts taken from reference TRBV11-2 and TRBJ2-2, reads EAGVAQSPRYKIIEKRQSVAFWCNPISGHATLYWYQQILGQGPKLLIQFQNNGVVDDSQLPKDRFSAERLKGVDSTLKIQPAKLEDSAVYLCASSESYTGELFFGEGSRLTVL.

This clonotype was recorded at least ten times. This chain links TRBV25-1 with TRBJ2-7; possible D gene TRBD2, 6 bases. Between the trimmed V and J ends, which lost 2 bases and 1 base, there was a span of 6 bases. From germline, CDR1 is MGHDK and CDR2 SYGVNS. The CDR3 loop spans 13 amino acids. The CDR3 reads CASSEAGSYEQYV. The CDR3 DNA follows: TGTGCCAGCAGTGAAGCGGGATCCTACGAGCAGTACGTC.

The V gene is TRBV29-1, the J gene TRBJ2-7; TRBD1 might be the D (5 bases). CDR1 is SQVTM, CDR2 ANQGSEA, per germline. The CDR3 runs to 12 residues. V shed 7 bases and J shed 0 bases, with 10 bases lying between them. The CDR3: CSGGHSSYEQYF. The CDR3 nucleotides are TGCAGCGGCGGACACAGCTCCTACGAGCAGTACTTC.